The 30 T cell receptor beta chains below come from one sample, sequenced in a study of blood T cells in healthy people across ages. Alongside a J-beta primer mix, a sample-barcoded 5' primer served in a second PCR lasting roughly 6 to 11 cycles. One entry per CDR3 protein, called by TCRdb with MiXCR from the 5' RACE reads. Here the sample spans about a million distinct CDR3 sequences, roughly 51% being singletons. Sequenced: blood. The receptor set was obtained from a woman aged 55 to 70 in good health.

The chain recombines TRBV14 with TRBJ1-1; the D is unclear. CDR3 length equals 14 residues. The V end lost 1 base, the J end lost 1 base, and 7 bases lay between the germline ends. CDR1 SGHDN and CDR2 FVKESK come from the germline V gene. In DNA, the CDR3 is TGTGCCAGCAGCCAAGCCCTTTGGAACACTGAAGCTTTCTTT. Protein product: CASSQALWNTEAFF.

The chain couples TRBV6-5 to TRBJ1-4; 10 positions match TRBD1. Germline lookup yields CDR1 MNHEY and CDR2 SVGAGI. The CDR3 has 14 residues. With V trimmed by 4 bases and J by 11 bases, 7 bases remained unmatched. The CDR3 DNA reads TGTGCCAGCAGTTTGGGGACAGGGGCCCAGAAACTGTTTTTT. Amino acid sequence: CASSLGTGAQKLFF.

This chain joins TRBV5-4 and TRBJ2-4, with 7 bases identical to TRBD1. The DNA end lines up better with TRBJ2-5; the J call may be wrong. This CDR3 spans 15 amino acids. Germline CDR1 is SGHNT and CDR2 is YYREEE (reference sequence). The CDR3 loop reads CASSDRQGAEETQYF. CDR3 in DNA: TGTGCCAGCAGTGATCGACAGGGAGCAGAGGAGACCCAGTACTTC.

The rearrangement uses TRBV5-1 and TRBJ2-5; no firm D call. Germline CDR1 SGHRS, CDR2 YFSETQ. CDR3 size: 15 residues. The germline V and J ends were trimmed by 4 bases and 5 bases, with 18 bases remaining between them. CDR3 protein: CASSDTGGRLETQYF. The CDR3 DNA sequence: TGCGCCAGCAGCGACACGGGCGGCCGGTTGGAGACCCAGTACTTC.

The J gene is TRBJ2-5, the V gene TRBV27; D is possibly TRBD1 (6 bases). The tail of the sequence fits TRBJ2-7 better, so the J call may be wrong. Germline-derived CDR1 and CDR2 are MNHEY and SMNVEV (reference sequence). The CDR3 contains 14 residues. The DNA of the CDR3 is TGTGCCAGCAGTGTTACAGGGTTCGACTACGAGCAGTACTTC. It yields the protein CASSVTGFDYEQYF.

The chain links TRBV2 to TRBJ2-1, with D perhaps TRBD2 (5 bases). The CDR3 loop spans 13 amino acids. Germline V gives CDR1 SNHLY, CDR2 FYNNEI. V lost 8 bases to trimming and J lost 5 bases, with 13 bases between them. The CDR3 loop reads CASDPSGDNEQFF. CDR3 sequence (DNA): TGTGCCAGCGATCCGTCCGGGGACAATGAGCAGTTCTTC.

The chain uses TRBV12-3 or TRBV12-4 and TRBJ2-7, with 7 bases that match TRBD2. There are 14 residues in the CDR3. J lost 5 bases, V lost 4 bases, and 8 bases had no gene match. CDR3 nucleotide sequence: TGTGCCAGCAGTTGGTACGGGGGGAGCGACGAGCAGTACTTC. It translates to CASSWYGGSDEQYF.

The chain employs TRBV6-2 or TRBV6-3 and TRBJ2-4; D unresolved. The CDR3 covers 14 residues. V was cut by 6 bases and J by 0 bases, with 9 bases left in between. Germline lookup yields CDR1 MNHEY and CDR2 SVGEGT. This CDR3 reads CASSPTEAKNIQYF. The CDR3 DNA reads as TGTGCCAGCAGCCCTACCGAAGCCAAAAACATTCAGTACTTC.

J is TRBJ2-4 and V is TRBV5-6, with a possible D match to TRBD1 (6 bases). CDR1 and CDR2 from the germline V gene are SGHDT and YYEEEE. Trimming stripped 4 bases from V and 7 bases from J, with 15 bases between. This CDR3 has 14 amino acids. CDR3 in amino acids: CASSIVTGFNIQYF. CDR3 nucleotides: TGTGCCAGCAGCATCGTTACAGGGTTCAACATTCAGTACTTC.

The CDR3: CASSLVHLNLQPQHF. The CDR3 DNA reads TGTGCCAGCAGCTTAGTACACCTTAATCTACAGCCCCAGCATTTT. This chain connects TRBV7-2 to TRBJ1-5; no reliable D call. V gave up 1 base and J gave up 7 bases, with 14 bases separating them. Germline V gives CDR1 SGHTA, CDR2 FQGNSA. This CDR3 region has 15 residues.

This clonotype was seen only a few times. The chain combines TRBV6-2 or TRBV6-3 with TRBJ2-1, with D possibly TRBD1 on 5 matching bases. The CDR3 has 15 amino acids. The germline gives CDR1 MNHEY, CDR2 SVGEGT. Between the trimmed V and J ends, which lost 5 bases and 6 bases, there was a span of 17 bases. CDR3 bases: TGTGCCAGCAGTCCTACACTACGCAGGGTCAATGAGCAGTTCTTC. This gives the protein CASSPTLRRVNEQFF.

The chain links TRBV7-8 to TRBJ2-2; D is undetermined. V was trimmed by 1 base and J by 3 bases, leaving 12 bases between them. The CDR3 is 16 amino acids. CDR1 SGHVS and CDR2 FQNEAQ come from the germline V gene. The CDR3 coding sequence is TGTGCCAGCAGCTTAGTTGGGGTTTTGGACACCGGGGAGCTGTTTTTT. It translates to CASSLVGVLDTGELFF. Full variable domain (rest looked up from reference TRBV7-8 and TRBJ2-2): GAGVSQSPRYKVAKRGQDVALRCDPISGHVSLFWYQQALGQGPEFLTYFQNEAQLDKSGLPSDRFFAERPEGSVSTLKIQRTQQEDSAVYLCASSLVGVLDTGELFFGEGSRLTVL.

The chain uses TRBV27 and TRBJ2-5; 13 nucleotides align to TRBD2. The V gene end was trimmed by 8 bases and the J gene end by 5 bases; junction bases not matched to a gene: 20. CDR1 is MNHEY and CDR2 is SMNVEV in the germline V gene (reference sequence). The CDR3 loop spans 19 amino acids. The chain's CDR3 is CASSASRTSGRFLKETQYF. For the CDR3, the DNA is TGTGCCAGCTCCGCTTCACGGACTAGCGGGAGATTTCTAAAGGAGACCCAGTACTTC.

The rearrangement links TRBV5-1 to TRBJ2-1; TRBD2 is a possible D gene (6 bases). Trimming cost V 5 bases and J 0 bases, with 12 bases left between them. Germline V gene lookup returns CDR1 SGHRS and CDR2 YFSETQ. This CDR3 comprises 15 residues. The CDR3 loop is CASREGLSSYNEQFF. CDR3 DNA: TGCGCCAGCAGGGAGGGACTTTCCTCCTACAATGAGCAGTTCTTC.

In regard to this clonotype: Its ends do not fully match the called genes, so a read error is possible. The chain employs TRBV25-1 and TRBJ2-5, with D hard to call. The CDR3 runs 13 residues. Looked up from germline, CDR1 is MGHDK and CDR2 is SYGVNS. This CDR3 is CTSSEWAQETQYF. The CDR3 DNA is TGTACCAGCAGTGAATGGGCCCAAGAGACCCAGTACTTC.

This clonotype turned up a few times. The V and J genes are TRBV10-3 and TRBJ2-3; D is unclear. Per germline, CDR1 ENHRY and CDR2 SYGVKD. The CDR3 has 12 residues. The V end lost 1 base, the J end lost 5 bases, and 4 bases lay between the germline ends. CDR3 DNA sequence: TGTGCCATCAGTGAGTTCGTAGATACGCAGTATTTT. Translating it yields CAISEFVDTQYF.

This clonotype was detected once. The rearrangement uses TRBV5-5 and TRBJ2-5, with D possibly TRBD1 on 5 matching bases. Germline V lookup: CDR1 SGHKS, CDR2 YYEKEE (reference sequence). This CDR3 has 14 residues. Deletions cut 3 bases from V and 0 bases from J, with 9 bases between. The DNA for the CDR3 is TGTGCCAGCAGCTGGGGCTGGGACCAAGAGACCCAGTACTTC. It codes for CASSWGWDQETQYF.

The V and J genes are TRBV5-1 and TRBJ2-5; 12 bases line up with TRBD1. CDR3 length: 17 amino acids. After removal of 3 bases from V and 4 bases from J, the junction contained 10 bases not matched to a gene. Germline V gene sequence: CDR1 SGHRS, CDR2 YFSETQ. The CDR3 DNA reads TGCGCCAGCAGCTACCCGGGACAGGGGGCGAAGAGAGAGACCCAGTACTTC. Its translation is CASSYPGQGAKRETQYF.

This clonotype was observed a few times. J is TRBJ2-1 and V is TRBV27; TRBD2 agrees at 7 bases. The germline CDR1 and CDR2 sequences are MNHEY and SMNVEV (reference sequence). The CDR3 contains 15 residues. V trimming: 1 base; J trimming: 4 bases; junction bases outside the gene matches: 4. The CDR3 DNA is TGTGCCAGCAGTTTATATAGCGGGCAGTACAATGAGCAGTTCTTC. Amino acids: CASSLYSGQYNEQFF.

J is TRBJ1-2 and V is TRBV7-6, with 9 bases aligning to TRBD1. The V gene's germline CDR1 is SGHVS and CDR2 FNYEAQ. The V and J ends lost 5 bases and 3 bases, in that order; junction bases with no gene match: 19. This CDR3 region has 19 residues. The CDR3 sequence is CASSLAVGTGPGDDYGYTF. CDR3 coding DNA: TGTGCCAGCAGCCTCGCCGTCGGGACAGGGCCCGGGGATGACTATGGCTACACCTTC.

V and J are TRBV18 and TRBJ2-3; 9 bases map to TRBD1. Trimming cost V 4 bases and J 1 base; bases outside gene matches: 3. Germline V gene lookup returns CDR1 KGHSH and CDR2 LQKENI. CDR3 length equals 15 residues. The CDR3 sequence: CASSHRTGGTDTQYF. The DNA of the CDR3 is TGTGCCAGCTCACACCGGACAGGGGGCACAGATACGCAGTATTTT. Using reference TRBV18 and TRBJ2-3 for the parts outside the CDR3, the full variable domain is NAGVMQNPRHLVRRRGQEARLRCSPMKGHSHVYWYRQLPEEGLKFMVYLQKENIIDESGMPKERFSAEFPKEGPSILRIQQVVRGDSAAYFCASSHRTGGTDTQYFGPGTRLTVL.

This clonotype was recorded once. The chain has TRBV7-8 and TRBJ1-2, with a weak D call TRBD1 (6 bases). This CDR3 contains 14 residues. Trimming cost V 5 bases and J 4 bases, with 14 bases left between them. Germline CDR1 reads SGHVS; CDR2 reads FQNEAQ. CDR3 sequence (DNA): TGTGCCAGCAGCAACAGACAGGCGATCTATGGCTACACCTTC. Encoded protein: CASSNRQAIYGYTF.

The chain is built from TRBV12-3 or TRBV12-4 and TRBJ1-6, with 9 bases aligning to TRBD1. With V trimmed by 6 bases and J by 7 bases, 7 bases remained unmatched. The CDR3 extends over 15 amino acids. CDR3 residues: CASRPRTGENSPLHF. As DNA, the CDR3 is TGTGCCAGCAGGCCCCGGACAGGGGAAAATTCACCCCTCCACTTT.

This chain links TRBV6-5 with TRBJ2-1, with D unclear. Trimming pared 5 bases from V and 5 bases from J, leaving 10 bases between. The germline V gene has CDR1 MNHEY and CDR2 SVGAGI. CDR3 length: 13 residues. CDR3 protein: CASSDRRDNEQFF. CDR3 coding DNA: TGTGCCAGCAGTGACCGCAGAGACAATGAGCAGTTCTTC.

This clonotype has ten or more counts. The chain links TRBV7-2 to TRBJ1-5; D remains ambiguous. There are 15 residues in the CDR3. Between the trimmed V and J ends, which lost 1 base and 0 bases, there was a span of 7 bases. Germline CDR1 is SGHTA and CDR2 is FQGNSA. This CDR3 reads CASSLGGNSNQPQHF. CDR3 DNA: TGTGCCAGCAGCTTAGGGGGAAATAGCAATCAGCCCCAGCATTTT. Supplemented by reference TRBV7-2 and TRBJ1-5, the full variable domain reads GAGVSQSPSNKVTEKGKDVELRCDPISGHTALYWYRQSLGQGLEFLIYFQGNSAPDKSGLPSDRFSAERTGGSVSTLTIQRTQQEDSAVYLCASSLGGNSNQPQHFGDGTRLSIL.

The gene calls are TRBV4-3 and TRBJ2-7; D perhaps matches TRBD2 (6 bases). The CDR3 totals 15 residues. The germline V gene has CDR1 LGHNA and CDR2 YSLEER. Between the trimmed V and J ends, which lost 0 bases and 1 base, there was a span of 10 bases. The CDR3 loop reads CASSQERGGSYEQYF. Here the CDR3 DNA reads TGCGCCAGCAGCCAAGAGAGAGGAGGGTCCTACGAGCAGTACTTC.

The CDR3 region has the DNA TGTGCCAGCAGTTCTCAGGGGACTGGAGAGCAGTACTTC. Protein: CASSSQGTGEQYF. V and J are TRBV2 and TRBJ2-7; D could derive from TRBD1 or TRBD2 (6 bases each). This CDR3 has 13 residues. Germline CDR1 SNHLY, CDR2 FYNNEI. The germline V and J ends were trimmed by 5 bases and 7 bases, with 15 bases remaining between them.

Here the CDR3 reads CSAKGWAKNIQYF. In DNA form, the CDR3 reads TGCAGTGCCAAAGGGTGGGCCAAAAACATTCAGTACTTC. The rearrangement links TRBV20-1 to TRBJ2-4; D is uncertain. This CDR3 is 13 amino acids long. Per the germline V gene, CDR1 is DFQATT and CDR2 is SNEGSKA (reference sequence). V was trimmed by 6 bases and J by 1 base, leaving 10 bases between them.

The J gene is TRBJ1-3, the V gene TRBV29-1; weak D call: TRBD1 (5 bases). CDR3 length: 13 residues. Between the trimmed V and J ends, which lost 7 bases and 0 bases, there was a span of 10 bases. CDR1 SQVTM and CDR2 ANQGSEA come from the germline V gene. In DNA form, the CDR3 reads TGCAGCGCCTACAGGCACTCTGGAAACACCATATATTTT. Amino acid sequence: CSAYRHSGNTIYF.

V gene TRBV3-1 combines with J gene TRBJ2-1; D is undetermined. Germline CDR1 and CDR2: LGHDT and YNNKEL (reference sequence). The CDR3 contains 13 residues. V gave up 0 bases and J gave up 6 bases, with 6 bases separating them. The CDR3 sequence is CASSQERRNEQFF. CDR3 DNA sequence: TGTGCCAGCAGCCAAGAGAGGCGCAATGAGCAGTTCTTC.